The 14 T cell receptor beta chains presented below share a single source sample, sequenced in a study of CD8 T cells in Susac syndrome. Reverse transcription used roughly 0.45 to 1 ug RNA and random hexamers. MiXCR was run by TCRdb on the immunoSEQ multiplex PCR reads, yielding one entry per CDR3 protein. Among a few hundred thousand distinct CDR3 sequences listed, roughly 90% were seen once. The sequenced sample was CD8+ T cells from PBMCs. The receptor source for this set is a human donor with multiple sclerosis.

CDR3 protein: CASVRGEAFF. CDR3 nucleotides: TGTGCCAGCGTGCGCGGTGAAGCTTTCTTT. The chain is built from TRBV6-6 and TRBJ1-1; the D is unclear. V was trimmed by 8 bases and J by 7 bases, leaving 8 bases between them. Germline lookup yields CDR1 MNHNY and CDR2 SVGAGI (reference sequence). The CDR3 contains 10 residues.

CDR3: CASSTMNTEAFF. For the CDR3, the DNA is TGTGCCAGCAGCACAATGAACACTGAAGCTTTCTTT. The rearrangement links TRBV5-6 to TRBJ1-1; D gene ambiguous. The CDR3 runs to 12 residues. V lost 4 bases and J 0 bases, leaving 4 bases between the germline ends. Germline lookup yields CDR1 SGHDT and CDR2 YYEEEE.

This sequence joins TRBV7-3 and TRBJ2-1, with D hard to call. This CDR3 is built from 14 residues. The germline V and J ends were trimmed by 5 bases and 5 bases, with 13 bases remaining between them. Per germline, CDR1 SGHTA and CDR2 FQGTGA. This CDR3 reads CASSPRSGNNEQFF. Here the CDR3 DNA reads TGTGCCAGCAGCCCCCGTTCTGGAAACAATGAGCAGTTCTTC.

V gene TRBV5-4 combines with J gene TRBJ1-2; TRBD1 might be the D (5 bases). The CDR3 is 18 residues long. With 0 bases removed from V and 6 bases from J, the gap between germline ends came to 24 bases. CDR1 SGHNT and CDR2 YYREEE come from the germline V gene (reference sequence). The CDR3 loop reads CASSLAMGVSGEGHGYTF. The CDR3 DNA reads as TGTGCCAGCAGCTTGGCCATGGGGGTATCGGGTGAGGGGCATGGCTACACCTTC.

The V call is TRBV5-6, the J call TRBJ2-1; 16 positions agree with TRBD2. Germline V gene sequence: CDR1 SGHDT, CDR2 YYEEEE. V trimming: 3 bases; J trimming: 4 bases; junction bases outside the gene matches: 1. The CDR3 sequence is 16 residues long. The CDR3 region has the DNA TGTGCCAGCAGCTGGGGACTAGCGGGAGGGTACAATGAGCAGTTCTTC. Protein sequence: CASSWGLAGGYNEQFF.

The chain carries TRBV20-1 and TRBJ2-2; D unclear. Germline loops: CDR1 DFQATT, CDR2 SNEGSKA (reference sequence). The CDR3 is made up of 11 amino acids. V was pared by 5 bases and J by 6 bases, with 7 bases between. In DNA, the CDR3 is TGCAGTGCTCTATATGCCGGGGAGCTGTTTTTT. Protein sequence: CSALYAGELFF.

The J gene is TRBJ2-7, the V gene TRBV4-3; 7 bases are a match to TRBD1. V dropped 1 base and J dropped 7; count of bases not matched to a gene: 13. The CDR3 runs to 16 residues. Germline CDR1 and CDR2: LGHNA and YSLEER. The CDR3: CASSQVGGQGDPEQYF. As DNA, the CDR3 is TGCGCCAGCAGCCAAGTCGGTGGGCAGGGGGACCCGGAGCAGTACTTC.

This clonotype has just a few counts. The chain recombines TRBV19 with TRBJ2-3, with 7 positions matching TRBD2. Trimming cost V 4 bases and J 0 bases; bases outside gene matches: 4. The CDR3 has 15 residues. The germline CDR1 and CDR2 sequences are LNHDA and SQIVND (reference sequence). DNA of the CDR3: TGTGCCAGTAGTACGACTAGCTCTAGCACAGATACGCAGTATTTT. Translating it yields CASSTTSSSTDTQYF.

The V gene is TRBV5-1, the J gene TRBJ2-7; 9 positions agree with TRBD1. The CDR3 consists of 13 residues. V lost 7 bases to trimming and J lost 3 bases; unmatched junction nucleotides: 5. Per the germline V gene, CDR1 is SGHRS and CDR2 is YFSETQ. The CDR3 protein is CASAGDRVYEQYF. The CDR3 DNA reads TGCGCCAGCGCTGGGGACAGGGTCTACGAGCAGTACTTC.

The chain links TRBV10-2 to TRBJ2-5, with D perhaps TRBD1 or TRBD2 (6 bases each). The CDR3 runs to 17 residues. From germline, CDR1 is WSHSY and CDR2 SAAADI. The V end was cut by 0 bases, the J end by 2 bases, with 16 bases between. CDR3 protein: CASSESIGGQEQETQYF. DNA for the CDR3: TGCGCCAGCAGTGAGTCAATTGGGGGGCAGGAACAAGAGACCCAGTACTTC.

The rearrangement joins TRBV3-1 to TRBJ2-7; D is undetermined. V shed 6 bases and J shed 5 bases, with 14 bases lying between them. The V gene's germline CDR1 is LGHDT and CDR2 YNNKEL (reference sequence). The CDR3 contains 13 residues. In nucleotides, the CDR3 is TGTGCCAGCAGTCCCACCCTATCAGACGAGCAGTACTTC. Translation gives CASSPTLSDEQYF.

V is TRBV4-1 and J is TRBJ1-2; D gene unclear. CDR3 length: 13 residues. V lost 1 base to trimming and J lost 8 bases, with 11 bases between them. Germline CDR1 and CDR2: MGHRA and YSYEKL. CDR3: CASSQAVRYGYTF. In nucleotides, the CDR3 is TGCGCCAGCAGCCAAGCGGTAAGGTACGGCTACACCTTC.

The chain couples TRBV28 to TRBJ2-1; 10 positions agree with TRBD2. This CDR3 has 16 amino acids. Trimming cost V 3 bases and J 8 bases; bases outside gene matches: 10. The germline gives CDR1 MDHEN, CDR2 SYDVKM. The CDR3: CASSFTGTSASDEQFF. CDR3 sequence (DNA): TGTGCCAGCAGTTTCACCGGGACTAGCGCGTCGGATGAGCAGTTCTTC.

This clonotype appeared a single time. The rearrangement links TRBV25-1 to TRBJ2-7; D might be TRBD2 (7 bases). CDR1 is MGHDK, CDR2 SYGVNS, per germline. Trimming pared 3 bases from V and 4 bases from J, leaving 16 bases between. The CDR3 loop spans 15 amino acids. CDR3 nucleotides: TGTGCCAGCAGTGAGCGGGGGCCGGGGGAGTACGAGCAGTACTTC. Translated: CASSERGPGEYEQYF.